This T cell receptor beta chain emerged from a study of T-cell memory formation after mild COVID-19. V was pared by 5 bases and J by 1 base, with 11 bases between. Germline CDR1 and CDR2: MNHEY and SVGEGT. There are 14 residues in the CDR3. TCRdb fed the 5' RACE reads into MiXCR, producing one record per CDR3 protein. The sample gives roughly 300,000 distinct CDR3 sequences, about 16% of which show up once; roughly 23% is in the top ten. This clonotype has only a few counts. The receptor was derived from a young man who had mild COVID-19 (a few samples of this study predate the infection). Cell type and time point are not known. Material for sequencing was PBMCs or a T cell subset sorted from them (not recorded which). V usage is TRBV6-2 or TRBV6-3 and J usage is TRBJ2-5; TRBD1 might be the D (6 bases). The CDR3 region has the DNA TGTGCCAGCAGTACAACAGGGACCCAAGAGACCCAGTACTTC. Protein product: CASSTTGTQETQYF.